A selection of T cell receptor beta chains follows, all from one sample in a study of T cells in Graves' hyperthyroidism and ophthalmopathy. Via MiXCR, TCRdb re-called the multiplex PCR reads, giving one row per CDR3 protein. The table lists under 300,000 distinct CDR3 sequences, roughly 15% of them singletons. Specimen: blood. These TCRs come from a woman in her 40s with Graves' hyperthyroidism that later progressed to Graves' ophthalmopathy. The CDR3 runs from the conserved cysteine through the conserved F or W. D genes are given only for firm matches. Expanded clones are given a class, and other clones once, few, many or no size at all.

CDR3aa: CASSNDRQSSYEQYF
CDR3nt: TGCGCCAGCAGCAACGACAGGCAAAGCTCCTACGAGCAGTACTTC
v_gene: TRBV4-1
abundance: many
d_gene: -
len: 15
j_gene: TRBJ2-7

CDR3aa: CASSSTFSDWHSYEQYF
CDR3nt: TGTGCCAGCAGCTCAACTTTTAGCGACTGGCACTCCTACGAGCAGTACTTC
v_gene: TRBV7-9
abundance: medium-sized
d_gene: -
len: 17
j_gene: TRBJ2-7

CDR3aa: CASSPRQGDSETQYF
CDR3nt: TGCGCCAGCAGCCCAAGACAGGGAGACAGCGAGACCCAGTACTTC
v_gene: TRBV5-1
abundance: -
d_gene: TRBD1
len: 15
j_gene: TRBJ2-5

CDR3aa: CASSNRGLGAEKLFF
CDR3nt: TGTGCCAGCAGCAACAGGGGCCTGGGTGCTGAAAAACTGTTTTTT
v_gene: TRBV6-1
abundance: many
d_gene: TRBD1
len: 15
j_gene: TRBJ1-4

CDR3aa: CASSRVVTTEAFF
CDR3nt: TGTGCCAGCAGCAGGGTTGTTACCACTGAAGCTTTCTTT
v_gene: TRBV14
abundance: many
d_gene: -
len: 13
j_gene: TRBJ1-1

CDR3aa: CASSLHRGHEQFF
CDR3nt: TGTGCCAGCAGCTTACATAGGGGTCATGAGCAGTTCTTC
v_gene: TRBV11-2
abundance: many
d_gene: -
len: 13
j_gene: TRBJ2-1

CDR3aa: CAISEQNQPQHF
CDR3nt: TGTGCCATCAGTGAACAAAATCAGCCCCAGCATTTT
v_gene: TRBV10-3
abundance: many
d_gene: -
len: 12
j_gene: TRBJ1-5

CDR3aa: CSARPGGFEQFF
CDR3nt: TGCAGTGCTAGGCCCGGAGGGTTTGAGCAGTTCTTC
v_gene: TRBV20-1
abundance: many
d_gene: -
len: 12
j_gene: TRBJ2-1

CDR3aa: CASSVGQGGNQPQHF
CDR3nt: TGTGCCAGCAGCGTGGGCCAGGGAGGTAATCAGCCCCAGCATTTT
v_gene: TRBV28
abundance: many
d_gene: -
len: 15
j_gene: TRBJ1-5

CDR3aa: CASSLSKGTDTQYF
CDR3nt: TGTGCCAGCAGCCTATCCAAGGGAACAGATACGCAGTATTTT
v_gene: TRBV6-1
abundance: few
d_gene: -
len: 14
j_gene: TRBJ2-3

CDR3aa: CASSGRFDRDNQPQHF
CDR3nt: TGTGCCAGCAGTGGGCGTTTTGACAGGGACAATCAGCCCCAGCATTTT
v_gene: TRBV2
abundance: -
d_gene: TRBD1
len: 16
j_gene: TRBJ1-5

CDR3aa: CASSQRSGRADEQYF
CDR3nt: TGTGCCAGCAGCCAAAGGAGCGGGAGGGCCGACGAGCAGTACTTC
v_gene: TRBV3-1
abundance: many
d_gene: TRBD2
len: 15
j_gene: TRBJ2-7

CDR3aa: CATSGRTGGGETQYF
CDR3nt: TGTGCCACCAGCGGGAGGACAGGGGGTGGGGAGACCCAGTACTTC
v_gene: TRBV15
abundance: many
d_gene: TRBD1
len: 15
j_gene: TRBJ2-5

CDR3aa: CASSPRDRLNDEQFF
CDR3nt: TGTGCCAGCAGCCCGCGGGACAGGCTTAACGATGAGCAGTTCTTC
v_gene: TRBV11-2
abundance: -
d_gene: TRBD1
len: 15
j_gene: TRBJ2-1

CDR3aa: CASSLGGRGIADTQYF
CDR3nt: TGTGCCAGCAGCTTAGGAGGCCGGGGGATAGCAGATACGCAGTATTTT
v_gene: TRBV7-9
abundance: many
d_gene: -
len: 16
j_gene: TRBJ2-3

CDR3aa: CASSQRSGRMNTEAFF
CDR3nt: TGTGCCAGCAGCCAACGGTCGGGCAGAATGAACACTGAAGCTTTCTTT
v_gene: TRBV3-1
abundance: many
d_gene: -
len: 16
j_gene: TRBJ1-1

CDR3aa: CASRKNRGSNTEAFF
CDR3nt: TGTGCCAGCAGAAAGAACAGGGGATCGAACACTGAAGCTTTCTTT
v_gene: TRBV14
abundance: many
d_gene: TRBD1
len: 15
j_gene: TRBJ1-1

CDR3aa: CASSLFPGQGAYEQYF
CDR3nt: TGTGCCAGCAGTTTATTCCCGGGACAGGGGGCCTACGAGCAGTACTTC
v_gene: TRBV27
abundance: few
d_gene: TRBD1
len: 16
j_gene: TRBJ2-7

CDR3aa: CASSREVKDTQYF
CDR3nt: TGTGCCAGCAGCCGGGAGGTTAAGGATACGCAGTATTTT
v_gene: TRBV2
abundance: many
d_gene: TRBD2
len: 13
j_gene: TRBJ2-3

CDR3aa: CASSFYRTGDRYF
CDR3nt: TGTGCCAGCAGTTTCTATCGGACAGGGGATCGGTACTTC
v_gene: TRBV28
abundance: -
d_gene: TRBD1
len: 13
j_gene: TRBJ2-4

CDR3aa: CATSDGVRGRYNEQFF
CDR3nt: TGTGCCACCAGTGATGGGGTGCGGGGGAGATACAATGAGCAGTTCTTC
v_gene: TRBV24-1
abundance: many
d_gene: TRBD2
len: 16
j_gene: TRBJ2-1

CDR3aa: CASSQDGGTRGRYGYTF
CDR3nt: TGCGCCAGCAGCCAAGATGGAGGGACTCGAGGTCGCTATGGCTACACCTTC
v_gene: TRBV4-1
abundance: -
d_gene: -
len: 17
j_gene: TRBJ1-2

CDR3aa: CASRTGGGYTF
CDR3nt: TGTGCCAGCCGGACAGGGGGAGGCTACACCTTC
v_gene: TRBV19
abundance: many
d_gene: TRBD1
len: 11
j_gene: TRBJ1-2

CDR3aa: CASRGGLAAHNEQFF
CDR3nt: TGTGCCAGTAGGGGTGGGCTAGCGGCACACAATGAGCAGTTCTTC
v_gene: TRBV6-1
abundance: many
d_gene: TRBD2
len: 15
j_gene: TRBJ2-1

CDR3aa: CASSQEQVSTYEQYF
CDR3nt: TGTGCCAGCAGCCAAGAGCAAGTTTCAACCTACGAGCAGTACTTC
v_gene: TRBV14
abundance: few
d_gene: -
len: 15
j_gene: TRBJ2-7

CDR3aa: CAVEGSGRNNEQFF
CDR3nt: TGTGCCGTGGAAGGTAGCGGGAGGAACAATGAGCAGTTCTTC
v_gene: TRBV30
abundance: -
d_gene: TRBD2
len: 14
j_gene: TRBJ2-1

CDR3aa: CASSESESSGELFF
CDR3nt: TGTGCCAGCAGTGAATCTGAGTCATCCGGGGAGCTGTTTTTT
v_gene: TRBV2
abundance: many
d_gene: -
len: 14
j_gene: TRBJ2-2

CDR3aa: CASSLLGRGEAEEQFF
CDR3nt: TGTGCCAGCAGTTTATTGGGGCGGGGGGAGGCCGAGGAGCAGTTCTTC
v_gene: TRBV27
abundance: many
d_gene: TRBD2
len: 16
j_gene: TRBJ2-1

CDR3aa: CAWSASIYEQYF
CDR3nt: TGTGCCTGGAGTGCGTCAATATACGAGCAGTACTTC
v_gene: TRBV30
abundance: many
d_gene: -
len: 12
j_gene: TRBJ2-7

CDR3aa: CASSEYGGLAANTGELFF
CDR3nt: TGTGCCAGCAGTGAATATGGGGGGCTAGCGGCGAACACCGGGGAGCTGTTTTTT
v_gene: TRBV25-1
abundance: few
d_gene: -
len: 18
j_gene: TRBJ2-2

CDR3aa: CASAPTGAQGNTIYF
CDR3nt: TGTGCTAGTGCCCCGACAGGGGCCCAGGGAAACACCATATATTTT
v_gene: TRBV12-5
abundance: many
d_gene: TRBD1
len: 15
j_gene: TRBJ1-3

CDR3aa: CASSGTSGRASWNEQFF
CDR3nt: TGTGCCAGCAGCGGGACTAGCGGGAGGGCCTCTTGGAATGAGCAGTTCTTC
v_gene: TRBV13
abundance: many
d_gene: TRBD2
len: 17
j_gene: TRBJ2-1

CDR3aa: CASSVTNSGNTIYF
CDR3nt: TGTGCCAGCAGTGTCACGAACTCTGGAAACACCATATATTTT
v_gene: TRBV2
abundance: many
d_gene: -
len: 14
j_gene: TRBJ1-3

CDR3aa: CASRIAGVLGNTEAFF
CDR3nt: TGCGCCAGCAGAATAGCAGGGGTATTAGGGAACACTGAAGCTTTCTTT
v_gene: TRBV4-1
abundance: few
d_gene: -
len: 16
j_gene: TRBJ1-1

CDR3aa: CSARDLILAGGTDTQYF
CDR3nt: TGCAGTGCTAGAGATCTAATACTAGCGGGAGGGACAGATACGCAGTATTTT
v_gene: TRBV20-1
abundance: many
d_gene: TRBD2
len: 17
j_gene: TRBJ2-3

CDR3aa: CASSPRTDGTIYF
CDR3nt: TGTGCCAGCTCACCACGGACGGACGGCACCATATATTTT
v_gene: TRBV18
abundance: many
d_gene: -
len: 13
j_gene: TRBJ1-3

CDR3aa: CASTQGASTEAFF
CDR3nt: TGTGCCAGCACCCAGGGGGCGAGCACTGAAGCTTTCTTT
v_gene: TRBV27
abundance: many
d_gene: TRBD1
len: 13
j_gene: TRBJ1-1

CDR3aa: CASSYLNTGELFF
CDR3nt: TGTGCCAGCAGTTACCTCAATACCGGGGAGCTGTTTTTT
v_gene: TRBV6-5
abundance: many
d_gene: -
len: 13
j_gene: TRBJ2-2

CDR3aa: CASSTFVPNTEAFF
CDR3nt: TGTGCCAGTAGTACCTTCGTCCCGAACACTGAAGCTTTCTTT
v_gene: TRBV19
abundance: many
d_gene: -
len: 14
j_gene: TRBJ1-1

CDR3aa: CASSELAGNQETQYF
CDR3nt: TGTGCCAGCAGTGAACTAGCGGGAAACCAAGAGACCCAGTACTTC
v_gene: TRBV6-1
abundance: many
d_gene: TRBD2
len: 15
j_gene: TRBJ2-5

CDR3aa: CASGFGTEAFF
CDR3nt: TGTGCCAGCGGTTTTGGCACTGAAGCTTTCTTT
v_gene: TRBV6-2/TRBV6-3
abundance: many
d_gene: -
len: 11
j_gene: TRBJ1-1

CDR3aa: CASSQDPTGSQPQHF
CDR3nt: TGTGCCAGCAGCCAAGATCCTACAGGTAGTCAGCCCCAGCATTTT
v_gene: TRBV3-1
abundance: many
d_gene: -
len: 15
j_gene: TRBJ1-5

CDR3aa: CSARDGVETQYF
CDR3nt: TGCAGTGCTAGAGATGGAGTGGAAACGCAGTATTTT
v_gene: TRBV20-1
abundance: many
d_gene: -
len: 12
j_gene: TRBJ2-3

CDR3aa: CASSQMTGYGYTF
CDR3nt: TGTGCCAGCAGCCAGATGACAGGGTATGGCTACACCTTC
v_gene: TRBV28
abundance: -
d_gene: TRBD1
len: 13
j_gene: TRBJ1-2

CDR3aa: CASSAGHPKRVAFF
CDR3nt: TGCGCCAGCAGCGCCGGACACCCCAAGCGAGTAGCTTTCTTT
v_gene: TRBV5-1
abundance: many
d_gene: -
len: 14
j_gene: TRBJ1-1

CDR3aa: CAWGRDRGYEQYF
CDR3nt: TGTGCCTGGGGGAGGGACAGGGGATACGAGCAGTACTTC
v_gene: TRBV30
abundance: many
d_gene: TRBD1
len: 13
j_gene: TRBJ2-7

CDR3aa: CASSPDYNTGELFF
CDR3nt: TGTGCCAGCAGCCCCGACTATAACACCGGGGAGCTGTTTTTT
v_gene: TRBV7-9
abundance: many
d_gene: -
len: 14
j_gene: TRBJ2-2

CDR3aa: CASSGKGYNEQFF
CDR3nt: TGTGCCAGCAGCGGAAAGGGGTACAATGAGCAGTTCTTC
v_gene: TRBV27
abundance: many
d_gene: -
len: 13
j_gene: TRBJ2-1

CDR3aa: CSATRKGVMGANYEQYF
CDR3nt: TGCAGTGCTACCAGGAAGGGGGTGATGGGGGCGAACTACGAGCAGTACTTC
v_gene: TRBV20-1
abundance: many
d_gene: -
len: 17
j_gene: TRBJ2-7

CDR3aa: CASSLTGDVQPQHF
CDR3nt: TGCGCCAGCAGCTTGACAGGGGATGTTCAGCCCCAGCATTTT
v_gene: TRBV5-1
abundance: -
d_gene: TRBD1
len: 14
j_gene: TRBJ1-5

CDR3aa: CASSQGRWRTQYF
CDR3nt: TGTGCCAGCAGCCAGGGCAGATGGCGGACCCAGTACTTC
v_gene: TRBV14
abundance: many
d_gene: -
len: 13
j_gene: TRBJ2-5

CDR3aa: CASDRDGKSNEQFF
CDR3nt: TGTGCCAGCGACCGGGACGGCAAAAGCAATGAGCAGTTCTTC
v_gene: TRBV6-1
abundance: -
d_gene: -
len: 14
j_gene: TRBJ2-1

CDR3aa: CSADRDSYEQYF
CDR3nt: TGCAGCGCCGATAGGGACTCCTACGAGCAGTACTTC
v_gene: TRBV20-1
abundance: -
d_gene: -
len: 12
j_gene: TRBJ2-7

CDR3aa: CASSYSTGAGANVLTF
CDR3nt: TGTGCCAGCAGTTACTCGACGGGAGCTGGGGCCAACGTCCTGACTTTC
v_gene: TRBV6-5
abundance: many
d_gene: -
len: 16
j_gene: TRBJ2-6

CDR3aa: CASSYREGPFNEQFF
CDR3nt: TGTGCCAGCAGTTACAGGGAGGGGCCCTTCAATGAGCAGTTCTTC
v_gene: TRBV6-5
abundance: many
d_gene: TRBD2
len: 15
j_gene: TRBJ2-1

CDR3aa: CSARAGGSSTGELFF
CDR3nt: TGCAGTGCTAGAGCGGGCGGGAGCTCCACCGGGGAGCTGTTTTTT
v_gene: TRBV20-1
abundance: -
d_gene: TRBD2
len: 15
j_gene: TRBJ2-2

CDR3aa: CSARSPAGYEQYF
CDR3nt: TGCAGTGCTAGGTCTCCGGCGGGGTACGAGCAGTACTTC
v_gene: TRBV20-1
abundance: many
d_gene: -
len: 13
j_gene: TRBJ2-7

CDR3aa: CASSLKVRNSPLHF
CDR3nt: TGTGCCAGCAGCCTCAAGGTCCGGAATTCACCCCTCCACTTT
v_gene: TRBV7-2
abundance: many
d_gene: -
len: 14
j_gene: TRBJ1-6